Detailed here is one TCR beta chain. The sample holds one count of this clone. No antigen is known for it. No clone much larger than this one lies a single base away; base qualities are absent. The germline V gene specifies SGHRS as CDR1 and YFSETQ as CDR2. The CDR3 holds 15 amino acids from the cysteine to the phenylalanine. CDR3 DNA only is kept here, 45 bases in frame from base 1. V and J lose 4 bases and 0 bases, and a span of 10 bases separates them. The library was generated by the immunoSEQ multiplex PCR assay. The multiplex PCR relied on a mix of 60 forward primers for TCR Vbeta segments and 13 reverse primers for TCR Jbeta segments. The CDR3 region of rearranged TCR beta genes was amplified from genomic DNA by a multiplex PCR assay. Amplified TCR beta libraries were sequenced as 87-base-pair reads on the Illumina HiSeq System. The original methods were these. In a later analysis, some 80 million unique TCR beta chains were counted across the 666 repertoires, and roughly 10 million of these chains were shared by at least two donors. Raw reads were error-corrected and collapsed into unique sequences with a nearest-neighbor algorithm that merged closely related sequences to remove PCR and sequencing errors. V, D and J gene segments were assigned by aligning CDR3 sequences to IMGT reference sequences. For a sequence to be retained, at least a six-nucleotide match to both a V gene segment and a J gene segment was required. Rearrangements were classified as productive when the CDR3 lacked stop codons and remained in frame with V and J, and all other rearrangements were classified as non-productive. CDR3 was defined by IMGT convention, running from the second conserved V-encoded cysteine to the conserved J-encoded phenylalanine. The earlier analysis of about 640 of the donors excluded any sequence lacking an unambiguous match to a single V gene segment. In an earlier analysis of 450 to 750 of the donors, a V segment was called functional when productive rearrangements were above 56.7%, and segregating when the standard deviation between donors exceeded 5%. A statistical classification framework was built for diagnosing cytomegalovirus status from the catalog of TCR beta chain sequences. A later analysis assigned V and J genes by comparing TCR nucleotide sequences with IMGT/GENE-DB human TR gene sequences. In a later analysis, CDR3 sequences and most-parsimonious VDJ recombination scenarios were assigned using the TCRdist pipeline. A later analysis defined each TCR beta chain by its CDR3 amino acid sequence plus V-gene family, and excluded reads lacking a unique V-gene family. As a way to deal with suspected cross-contamination and a sequencing artifact, a later analysis dropped over 550 nucleotide sequences that were highly shared and had low generation probability. For each public chain, a later analysis derived a clonal expansion index from normalized ranks of inferred template counts within each repertoire. Generation probabilities in a later analysis came from a VDJ recombination model fitted to out-of-frame rearrangements, and those results were checked against IGoR. A later analysis scored TCR-TCR, TCR-HLA and TCR-CMV co-occurrence with hypergeometric tests, applying a repertoire-size bias correction to TCR pairs. A later analysis estimated false discovery rates by permuting HLA or CMV assignments 20 times. In a later analysis, co-occurring TCRs were grouped with DBSCAN, and TCRdist sequence similarity was added when clustering was performed within HLA-allele-positive subsets. Repertoires with fewer than 30,000 or more than 120,000 public chains, plus five repertoires with anomalous nucleotide sharing, were excluded from co-occurrence clustering. TCRdb provides this immuneACCESS table in a form limited to in-frame rearrangements. Some clones are lacking; in checked studies, under half of them reflect an unresolved V gene, and why the rest are absent is not known. The V and J calls and clone size are taken from that table; D and trimming were inferred from the DNA. Recorded for this sample are 160,000 or so clones; roughly 80% of them occurred a single time. Roughly 1% of the sample is in the top ten clones.

This entry comes from a study of cytomegalovirus exposure and HLA in healthy donors (dated by TCRdb to 2016 to 2017). About the investigation overall: An earlier analysis of some 550 of the donors reported approximately 300 Gb of sequence data and 117 million unique TCR beta sequences from around 200 million T cells. The genetic ancestry cluster associated with self-reported Caucasian donors included about four fifths of the roughly 400 genotyped donors. Both class I and class II loci were covered by HLA typing, at four-digit resolution. Every repertoire in the discovery cohort had been generated on one and the same sequencing platform. The study aimed to test whether signatures of past pathogen exposure could be identified by cataloging public T cell receptors. The later analysis used no new phenotypic data to find candidate immune exposures, relying instead on TCR beta sequences and their occurrence across donors. Roughly 5 DR-DQ haplotypes were handled as single units for association and clustering, since linkage in the cohort was strong. The study used immunosequencing to profile the T cell repertoires of 666 subjects and linked those repertoires to cytomegalovirus serostatus. To decide whether each TCR beta V gene segment behaved as functional or pseudogenic, an earlier analysis of fewer than 750 of the donors relied on high-throughput TCR beta sequencing. Across 398 genotyped donors of the cohort, an average of approximately 240,000 unique TCR beta nucleotide sequences per donor were sequenced, and roughly 18% of those sequences were non-productive. A later genetic analysis used genome-wide SNP genotypes for about 55% of the 666 donors, treating that subset as a discovery cohort. In addition to the first cohort of 650 to 750 subjects, a separate validation cohort of some 120 different subjects was used. An early release that covered approximately 600 HLA-typed donors contained around 300 gigabases of sequencing data and 75 million to 100 million unique TCR sequences. Alongside the repertoire data, information on donor age, sex, ethnicity and CMV serostatus was compiled. Typing coverage varied by locus: roughly 629-630 donors for A, B, C, DRB1 and DQB1; roughly 510 for DQA1; 600 to 610 for DPA1; roughly 470 for DPB1. To predict cytomegalovirus infection status, the study brought together high-throughput TCR immunosequencing, statistical association of individual TCRs with disease status, and machine learning. A later analysis re-analyzed previously published TCR beta repertoires from 600 to 850 donors and added high-resolution HLA genotyping to study TCR occurrence patterns.

In total, approximately 700 healthy bone marrow donors made up the cohort. Cohort members were all nominally healthy when sampled, although unrecorded immune exposures were likely present. The donor was CMV seronegative and was included in the group of a few hundred seronegative cohort members. Each donor provided a peripheral blood sample, and peripheral blood mononuclear cells were used for TCR beta sequencing. Genomic DNA extraction from the blood cell samples was performed with the Qiagen DNeasy Blood Extraction Kit. The investigation overall reported the following: When HLA alleles, especially DR and DQ, strongly co-occurred, attributing TCR associations to individual alleles was difficult. Some IMGT-functional V segments, including TRBV6-2 and TRBV6-3, could not be distinguished by the 87-base-pair reads and were therefore excluded. In a later analysis, several top co-occurrence clusters were reported to appear linked to parvovirus B19, influenza, CMV and Epstein-Barr virus. The study gave a list of 150 to 200 TCR beta chains associated with cytomegalovirus. V-gene and J-gene trimming of TCR beta chains was associated with a missense DCLRE1C variant in a later genetic analysis, and the association was replicated in an independent cohort. Most CMV-associated TCR beta chains appeared to be HLA-restricted in a later analysis, and the HLA associations seemed to be driven largely by CMV exposure. In a later analysis, TCR association rates were found to vary across HLA loci, with the most associated TCRs seen for DRB1 alleles and the fewest for HLA-C alleles. Because HLA typing was missing for some donors at each locus, association tests included only the typed subset. The classifier was reported to diagnose cytomegalovirus status with high specificity and sensitivity in both the original cohort and the validation cohort. In a later analysis, HLA-associated TCR beta chains showed more clonal expansion and lower generation probabilities than non-associated chains that were equally common. A cluster of highly shared sequence variants was judged likely to represent a technical artifact of the sequencing pipeline. Correlated functional status among segregating V segments might reflect linkage disequilibrium, but an unknown experimental factor could not be ruled out. A further reported finding was that TCR beta sequences accurately predicted the HLA-A and HLA-B alleles for most subjects in the first cohort. According to a later genetic analysis, donors in an Asian-associated ancestry cluster had fewer N-insertions in productive TCRs than the approximately 700-donor mean. CMV serostatus was the only immune exposure information available for the cohort. This cohort had only TCR beta chains sequenced, and the lack of alpha or paired-chain data limited which features could be detected. The presence/absence analyses assumed that sequencing depth was roughly uniform across donors, and that assumption may not be true. Three of the identified cytomegalovirus-associated TCR beta chains were confirmed in vitro to be specific for cytomegalovirus antigens. Across donors, most TCR sequences were observed very rarely, whereas some public TCRs were present in many individuals. A later analysis associated about 17,000 TCR beta sequences with specific HLA alleles at a false discovery rate of 0.05. In an earlier analysis of approximately 590 of the donors, most TCR beta V segments appeared in productive rearrangements about 87% or about 30% of the time, broadly matching IMGT annotations. The authors suggested that the approach could potentially be extended to other disease states and immunological phenotypes. Roughly 15 rarely observed V segments, including chromosome 9 orphons, were excluded from the earlier analysis of about 500 of the donors because counts were too low.

The clonotype comes from a man aged 25-45 years in good health and CMV-seronegative. The chain links TRBV5-1 with TRBJ2-2; the D segment could be TRBD1, given 5 matching bases. Material for sequencing was PBMCs. The encoded CDR3 is CASSAQGSNTGELFF. The DNA is as follows: TGCGCCAGCAGCGCCCAGGGATCGAACACCGGGGAGCTGTTTTTT.